The entry that follows covers one TCR beta chain sequence. Its antigen is still unknown. The sample holds no much larger clone one base away, and base qualities are not on file. V was cut back by 0 bases and J by 6 bases, leaving a gap of 15 bases between them. The CDR3 measures 16 amino acids from cysteine to phenylalanine. The CDR3 DNA has 48 bases and is translated from base 1. From the germline V gene, CDR1 is SGHVS and CDR2 is FQNEAQ. This sample was taken from a study of beta chain features in type 1 diabetes (dated by TCRdb to 2016 to 2019). Study-wide context: No differences in mean age, gender distribution, total cell number or subset yield were found between patients and healthy donors. A total of 100 million to 140 million sorted cells were examined across all samples, and the number of cells per subset was strongly correlated with RNA yield. In the study, TCRB repertoires of sorted circulating CD4+ T cell subsets from recently diagnosed type 1 diabetes patients were compared with those of matched healthy donors. Regulatory and stem cell-like memory subsets were isolated from only 8 patients and roughly 8 healthy donors, whereas naive and central memory subsets came from all 30 or so donors. Points the paper makes about the study in general: HLA sub-analyses involved small numbers of individuals, so any influence of HLA type on TCRB rearrangement remained unresolved. In all four CD4+ subsets, TCRB CDR3 length was moderately but significantly shorter in type 1 diabetes patients. The naive, central memory and regulatory TCRB repertoires appeared to resemble one another more closely among patients than among healthy donors. Shorter templates might have been favored by PCR, but patient and control samples were amplified and corrected together, so both groups would have been affected equally by any skew. At VDJ recombination sites, patients with type 1 diabetes made fewer insertions and deleted more nucleotides, a pattern implying thymic rearrangement abnormalities. Because cDNA was sequenced instead of genomic DNA, activated cells with high expression could be over-represented, although the groups did not differ in activation or CD3 levels.

Each donor gave one peripheral blood draw, averaging approximately 0.12 L, which was collected into heparinised tubes. A BD FACSAria II was used to sort naive, central memory, regulatory and stem cell-like memory CD4+ T cells with a panel that included CD45RO, CCR7, CD25, CD127, CD95 and CD27. A purity above 95% was achieved for all sorted populations. Right away, PBMCs were isolated by Lymphoprep density gradient centrifugation and were stained directly, with no culture step. To minimize batch effects, samples were stained and sorted in pairs, one healthy donor with one patient per experiment. The High Capacity cDNA Reverse Transcription Kit was used to reverse transcribe all of the isolated RNA, meaning that expressed TCRB transcripts were what got sequenced. Naive, central memory and regulatory T cell samples underwent deep immunoSEQ sequencing, averaging about 3.57 million total reads per sample. After sorted cells were lysed in RLT buffer, RNA was extracted with DNase-treated RNeasy Micro or Mini kits, with the choice depending on cell number. Each cell subset was processed separately to prevent cross-contamination, with patient and healthy donor samples processed together. The immunoSEQ multiplex PCR was used to amplify TCRB sequences from cDNA, yielding 87-bp fragments that span the CDR3 region. Sequencing of the amplicons was done on the Illumina HiSeq platform. Concerning the study's data processing: PCR bias was corrected computationally using synthetic template baselines, and reads within Hamming distance 2 were collapsed, with unmergeable singletons discarded. Reads were aligned to IMGT to assign V, D and J genes, CDR3 length, and insertions or deletions at six rearrangement sites. Within each subset, clonotype counts were normalized to sorted cell number, and only after that were true diversity and Gini coefficients computed with the tcR R package. The overlap coefficient, calculated on TCRB nucleotide sequences, was used to measure repertoire sharing. Held by TCRdb, this immuneACCESS table contains in-frame sequences only and omits some clones. Under half of the omission traces to an unresolved V gene where checked; the cause of the rest is unknown. The DNA was the basis for D and trimming; V, J and clone size are from that table. The sample has hundreds of thousands of clones on record, around 15% of them singletons. The top ten clonotypes cover around 7% of the sample.

This clonotype was obtained from a man aged 30 to 39 in good health. The rearranged segments are TRBV7-8 and TRBJ2-1; the D segment could be TRBD2, given 6 matching bases. The sample consisted of central memory CD4+ T cells from blood. CDR3 protein: CASSLAPAGPSNEQFF. The DNA sequence is given as TGTGCCAGCAGCTTAGCGCCTGCGGGACCGAGCAATGAGCAGTTCTTC. Beyond the CDR3, the reference TRBV7-8 and TRBJ2-1 genes provide the residues; the full variable domain reads: GAGVSQSPRYKVAKRGQDVALRCDPISGHVSLFWYQQALGQGPEFLTYFQNEAQLDKSGLPSDRFFAERPEGSVSTLKIQRTQQEDSAVYLCASSLAPAGPSNEQFFGPGTRLTVL.